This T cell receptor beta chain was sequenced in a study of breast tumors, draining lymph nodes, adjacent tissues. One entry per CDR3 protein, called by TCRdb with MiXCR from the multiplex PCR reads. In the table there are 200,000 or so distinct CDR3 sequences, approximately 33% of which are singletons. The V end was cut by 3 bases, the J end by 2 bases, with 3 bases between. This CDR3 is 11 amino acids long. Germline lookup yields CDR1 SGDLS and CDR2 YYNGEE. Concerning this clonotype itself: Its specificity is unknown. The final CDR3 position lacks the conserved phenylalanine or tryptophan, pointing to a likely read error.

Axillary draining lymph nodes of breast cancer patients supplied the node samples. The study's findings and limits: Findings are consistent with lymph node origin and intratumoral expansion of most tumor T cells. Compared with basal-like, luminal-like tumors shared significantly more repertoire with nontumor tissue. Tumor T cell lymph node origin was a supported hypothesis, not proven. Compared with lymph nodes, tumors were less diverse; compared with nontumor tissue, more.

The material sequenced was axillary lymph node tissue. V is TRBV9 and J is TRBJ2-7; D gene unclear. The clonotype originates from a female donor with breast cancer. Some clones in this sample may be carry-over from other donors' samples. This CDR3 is CASSGTYEQYL. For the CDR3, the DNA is TGTGCCAGCAGCGGTACCTACGAGCAGTACCTC.